Listed below are T cell receptor beta chains from one sample, sequenced in a study of blood T cells in healthy people across ages. One entry per CDR3 protein results from TCRdb running MiXCR on the 5' RACE reads. The sample includes over 1,300,000 distinct CDR3 sequences, almost 60% of them seen just once. Sequencing was carried out using blood. Every receptor here comes from a man aged 18 to 29 in good health. CDR3s include the opening cysteine and the closing phenylalanine or tryptophan. Each record gives: J gene, clone size, D gene, V gene, CDR3 DNA, CDR3 protein. D genes are given only for firm matches. Size values are once, few and many counts, or a class for expanded clones, and some rows have none.

j_gene: TRBJ1-5; abundance: .; d_gene: .; v_gene: TRBV20-1; CDR3nt: TGCAGTGCCTTCAGGGGTGTCCAGCCCCAGCATTTT; CDR3aa: CSAFRGVQPQHF
j_gene: TRBJ1-1; abundance: once; d_gene: .; v_gene: TRBV10-1; CDR3nt: TGCGCCAGCAGTGCCTCGGGGACGAACACTGAAGCTTTCTTT; CDR3aa: CASSASGTNTEAFF
j_gene: TRBJ2-2; abundance: .; d_gene: TRBD1; v_gene: TRBV7-9; CDR3nt: TGTGCCAGCAGCCCTCCGGGACAGGGATATACCGGGGAGCTGTTTTTT; CDR3aa: CASSPPGQGYTGELFF
j_gene: TRBJ2-5; abundance: .; d_gene: .; v_gene: TRBV7-7; CDR3nt: TGTGCTAGCAGCTTAGCCGCAGGGACCCAGTACTTC; CDR3aa: CASSLAAGTQYF
j_gene: TRBJ2-7; abundance: few; d_gene: TRBD1; v_gene: TRBV27; CDR3nt: TGTGCCAGCTCCCGCGGGACAGGGGACTCCTACGAGCAGTACTTC; CDR3aa: CASSRGTGDSYEQYF
j_gene: TRBJ1-6; abundance: .; d_gene: TRBD1; v_gene: TRBV12-3/TRBV12-4; CDR3nt: TGTGCCAGCAGTATCCACAGGGGGCGGGATTCACCCCTCCACTTT; CDR3aa: CASSIHRGRDSPLHF
j_gene: TRBJ2-7; abundance: .; d_gene: .; v_gene: TRBV4-2; CDR3nt: TGTGCCAGCAGCCAAGAGGCCGACTCCTACGAGCAGTACTTC; CDR3aa: CASSQEADSYEQYF
j_gene: TRBJ2-7; abundance: few; d_gene: .; v_gene: TRBV27; CDR3nt: TGTGCCAGCAGATCCCTTAGGGGGGGGGAAGACGAGCAGTACTTC; CDR3aa: CASRSLRGGEDEQYF
j_gene: TRBJ2-7; abundance: once; d_gene: TRBD1; v_gene: TRBV5-1; CDR3nt: TGCGCCAGCAGCTTGGGACAGGGGGCGCTTTGGTACGAGCAGTACTTC; CDR3aa: CASSLGQGALWYEQYF
j_gene: TRBJ2-3; abundance: .; d_gene: TRBD2; v_gene: TRBV20-1; CDR3nt: TGCAGTGCTAGCGGGAGGACCCAGTATTTT; CDR3aa: CSASGRTQYF